The sequence of this TCR beta chain was determined in a study of T cells in Graves' hyperthyroidism and ophthalmopathy. Study summary: Once the initial diagnosis was made, peripheral blood was obtained before any treatment. General study results and limits: Expanded thyroid clonotypes (above 0.001) were mostly also found in blood.

The TCR beta CDR3 regions underwent amplification using RNA transcripts as the source. During a first-round RT-PCR of the TCR CDR3, the HTBI primer set was used. TCRdb re-analysed the multiplex PCR reads in MiXCR, keeping a single row per CDR3 protein. This table holds approximately 400,000 distinct CDR3 sequences, approximately 14% found once. The length of the CDR3 is 15 residues. V gave up 4 bases and J gave up 6 bases, with 19 bases separating them. Stable hyperthyroidism: no ophthalmopathy progression over 18 months of follow-up. At least ten counts were recorded for this clonotype. Its antigen remains unknown.

The clonotype originates from a woman between 18 and 29 years old with Graves' hyperthyroidism. J is TRBJ2-7 and V is TRBV12-3 or TRBV12-4; D may be TRBD2 (6 bases). The specimen sequenced was blood. CDR3 DNA sequence: TGTGCCAGCAGTTCGAACCGGGGGTGGTTGACCGAGCAGTACTTC. Its translation is CASSSNRGWLTEQYF.